The following is a T cell receptor beta chain sequence with its context. Its antigen remains unidentified. These data are taken from a study of cytomegalovirus exposure and HLA in healthy donors. Study observations and caveats: Most TCR sequences were seen very rarely across donors, but some public TCRs occurred in many.

Between the trimmed V and J ends, which lost 7 bases and 2 bases, there was a span of 11 bases. Germline V lookup: CDR1 LNHDA, CDR2 SQIVND (reference sequence). This CDR3 has 13 amino acids. The repertoire was sequenced with immunoSEQ multiplex PCR; TCRdb's copy has only in-frame clones and lacks some. The sample has about 160,000 clones, 70% to 90% seen once; the top ten hold roughly 5.7%. The sequenced sample consisted of PBMCs. The clonotype was recovered from a woman aged 25 to 45 in good health and CMV-seronegative. This chain joins TRBV19 and TRBJ1-2; tentatively, D is TRBD1 (5 bases). CDR3 in amino acids: CASKDWGNYGYTF. CDR3 in DNA: TGTGCCAGTAAAGATTGGGGGAACTATGGCTACACCTTC. Filled out from reference TRBV19 and TRBJ1-2, the complete variable domain reads DGGITQSPKYLFRKEGQNVTLSCEQNLNHDAMYWYRQDPGQGLRLIYYSQIVNDFQKGDIAEGYSVSREKKESFPLTVTSAQKNPTAFYLCASKDWGNYGYTFGSGTRLTVV.